The source of this T cell receptor (beta chain) is a study of T cells in Graves' hyperthyroidism and ophthalmopathy. Newly diagnosed hyperthyroidism patients aged 18 to 65 years had disease lasting under 2 months. From RNA transcripts, TCR beta CDR3 regions were amplified. Carried out on the TCR CDR3, a first-round RT-PCR used the HTBI primer set. Each CDR3 protein is one row after TCRdb ran MiXCR on the multiplex PCR reads. The sample lists around 690,000 distinct CDR3 sequences, 15% to 20% occurring once. The V gene's germline CDR1 is SGDLS and CDR2 YYNGEE. CDR3 length: 12 residues. Trimming took 4 bases from V and 11 from J, leaving 14 bases between them.

This clonotype was sampled from a man aged 50 to 59 with Graves' hyperthyroidism. The chain links TRBV9 to TRBJ2-3; D is uncertain. The source material was blood. CDR3 loop: CASSSLGSMQYF. CDR3 bases: TGTGCCAGCAGCTCCCTGGGCAGTATGCAGTATTTT.